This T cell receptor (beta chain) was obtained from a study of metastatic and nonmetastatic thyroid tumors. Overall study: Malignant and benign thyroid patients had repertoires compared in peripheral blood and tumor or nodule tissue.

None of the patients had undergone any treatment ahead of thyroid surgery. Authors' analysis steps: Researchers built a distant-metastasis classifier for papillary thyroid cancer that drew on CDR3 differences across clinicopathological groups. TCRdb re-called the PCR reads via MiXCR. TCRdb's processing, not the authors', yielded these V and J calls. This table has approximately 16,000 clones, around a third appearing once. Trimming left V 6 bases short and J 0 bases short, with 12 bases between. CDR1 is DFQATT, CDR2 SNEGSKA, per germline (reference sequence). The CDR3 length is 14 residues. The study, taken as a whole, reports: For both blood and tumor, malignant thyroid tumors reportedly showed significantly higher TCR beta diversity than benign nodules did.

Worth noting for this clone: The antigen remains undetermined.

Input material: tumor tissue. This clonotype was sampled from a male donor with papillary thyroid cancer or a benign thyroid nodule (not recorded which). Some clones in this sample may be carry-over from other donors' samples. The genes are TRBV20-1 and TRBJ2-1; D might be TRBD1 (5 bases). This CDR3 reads CSAATGSSYNEQFF. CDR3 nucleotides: TGCAGTGCCGCAACAGGAAGCTCCTACAATGAGCAGTTCTTC.